Listed below are T cell receptor beta chains from one sample, sequenced in a study of technical replicates of blood from four donors. Profiling relied on immunoSEQ multiplex PCR, and the TCRdb table lists in-frame clones only, not all of them. The sample lists 84,000 or so clones, 90% to 95% occurring once. The sample comprised T cells isolated from PBMCs. Every receptor here comes from a human donor in good health. The CDR3 runs from the conserved cysteine through the conserved F or W. The D gene is left open where the match is weak. For some rows the clone size is stated as once, few or many, or as a class when expanded; others skip it.

size	V	J	D	DNA	CDR3
once	TRBV10-1	TRBJ2-3	.	TGCGCCAGCAGTTCAACTCCAGATACGCAGTATTTT	CASSSTPDTQYF
.	TRBV10-3	TRBJ1-2	.	TGTGCCATCGGGGCAGGGGACGGCTACACCTTC	CAIGAGDGYTF
.	TRBV10-2	TRBJ1-2	TRBD1	TGCGCCAGCCGTTCTCGGACAGGGGAAGATGGCTACACCTTC	CASRSRTGEDGYTF
.	TRBV5-1	TRBJ1-2	TRBD1	TGCGCCAGCAGCCAAACAGGGGGCTCCGGGTCGGACTATGGCTACACCTTC	CASSQTGGSGSDYGYTF
.	TRBV10-3	TRBJ2-7	.	TGTGCCATCAGTATGGGAGGCTACGAGCAGTACTTC	CAISMGGYEQYF
.	TRBV6-5	TRBJ2-7	TRBD1	TGTGCCAGCAGTCGCAGACAGGGGATTTACGAGCAGTACTTC	CASSRRQGIYEQYF
.	TRBV14	TRBJ1-2	TRBD1	TGTGCCAGCAGCCAGGACAGGGGATCTCGGGGCTACACCTTC	CASSQDRGSRGYTF
.	TRBV28	TRBJ2-7	TRBD1	TGTGCCAGCAGTGACCCTCTCCCGGAAGGGGGCGCATTAACCTACGAGCAGTACTTC	CASSDPLPEGGALTYEQYF
.	TRBV29-1	TRBJ2-1	.	TGCAGCGTTGAAGAGACGGGATATGAGCAGTTCTTC	CSVEETGYEQFF
.	TRBV5-4	TRBJ2-7	TRBD1	TGTGCCACCGGGGACAGGGCGCTCGGGCAGTACTTC	CATGDRALGQYF
.	TRBV6-1	TRBJ1-2	TRBD1	TGTGCCAGCAGTGTAACAGGGGGCCTTGGCTATGGCTACACCTTC	CASSVTGGLGYGYTF
once	TRBV30	TRBJ1-1	TRBD1	TGTGCCTGGAGTGTCACAGGGGGCACTGAAGCTTTCTTT	CAWSVTGGTEAFF
.	TRBV25-1	TRBJ1-4	.	TGTGCCAGCAGTGAATGGGGGGGAAATAATGAAAAACTGTTTTTT	CASSEWGGNNEKLFF
once	TRBV5-5	TRBJ2-6	TRBD1	TGTGCCAGCAGCCTACAGGGGTCTGGGGCCAACGTCCTGACTTTC	CASSLQGSGANVLTF
.	TRBV11-2	TRBJ1-1	.	TGTGCCAGCAGCCCGGGGTCGGGGAACACTGAAGCTTTCTTT	CASSPGSGNTEAFF
.	TRBV7-8	TRBJ2-3	.	TGTGCCAGCAGCTTAGTGGCAACCCCCACGCAGTATTTT	CASSLVATPTQYF
few	TRBV6-4	TRBJ1-1	TRBD1	TGTGCCAGCAGGGGACAGGAGAACACTGAAGCTTTCTTT	CASRGQENTEAFF
.	TRBV4-1	TRBJ2-1	.	TGCGCCAGCAGCCAAGTTAGCAAGACTAGTCGGAATGAGCAGTTCTTC	CASSQVSKTSRNEQFF
.	TRBV9	TRBJ1-1	.	TGTGCCAGCAGCGTAGGTCGTGCAGGGGTTGAAGCTTTCTTT	CASSVGRAGVEAFF
.	TRBV29-1	TRBJ2-1	TRBD2	TGCAGCGTTGTGCGGGGGGGCTCCTACAATGAGCAGTTCTTC	CSVVRGGSYNEQFF
.	TRBV19	TRBJ2-1	TRBD1	TGTGCCAGTAGTATAGGCAGGGGGTACAATGAGCAGTTCTTC	CASSIGRGYNEQFF
.	TRBV27	TRBJ2-7	.	TGTGCCAGCAGACAAACCGCTAGCATCTACGAGCAGTACTTC	CASRQTASIYEQYF
.	TRBV27	TRBJ2-1	.	TGTGCCAGCAGTTTGCTCCGCGGCAATGAGCAGTTCTTC	CASSLLRGNEQFF
.	TRBV27	TRBJ2-7	.	TGTGCCAGCAGTTTTAGCCTCTACGAGCAGTACTTC	CASSFSLYEQYF
.	TRBV5-6	TRBJ2-1	.	TGTGCCAGCAGCTCCCCGGACTACTGGTACAATGAGCAGTTCTTC	CASSSPDYWYNEQFF
.	TRBV5-6	TRBJ2-7	TRBD1	TGTGCCAGCAGCTGGGGACAGGGCACCTACGAGCAGTACTTC	CASSWGQGTYEQYF
.	TRBV23-1	TRBJ2-7	TRBD1	TGCGCCAGCAAACCGGGGAGGACAGGGGACCCCCGCGACTTCTACGAGCAGTACTTC	CASKPGRTGDPRDFYEQYF
.	TRBV4-1	TRBJ2-1	.	TGCGCCAGCAGCCAAGATCCAGGGGCCGAGCAGTTCTTC	CASSQDPGAEQFF
.	TRBV6-1	TRBJ1-2	.	TGTGCCAGCAGTGAGGATCCGAGGGCAGGCAACTATGGCTACACCTTC	CASSEDPRAGNYGYTF
.	TRBV10-3	TRBJ1-1	TRBD1	TGTGCCATCAGTGAGTCGAAGGGCAGGGGGCGAGATGAAGCTTTCTTT	CAISESKGRGRDEAFF
.	TRBV4-2	TRBJ1-1	.	TGTGCCAGCAGCCAAGTGGGAGGACGGGAAGCTTTCTTT	CASSQVGGREAFF
.	TRBV7-9	TRBJ2-7	.	TGTGCCAGCAGCCTACCCGGGACTCCTACCTACGAGCAGTACTTC	CASSLPGTPTYEQYF
.	TRBV7-3	TRBJ2-1	.	TGTGCCAGCAGTCTAGTGGGTGTCAATGAGCAGTTCTTC	CASSLVGVNEQFF
.	TRBV28	TRBJ1-2	.	TGTGCCAGCGGTTGGAGGGGGGGGTATGGCTACACCTTC	CASGWRGGYGYTF
.	TRBV29-1	TRBJ2-7	TRBD1	TGCAGCGTTGAAGGGCAGGGGGCGTTCGAGCAGTACTTC	CSVEGQGAFEQYF
.	TRBV4-2	TRBJ1-1	.	TGTGCCAGCAGCCTAGGCCAGGGCCTGATGAACACTGAAGCTTTCTTT	CASSLGQGLMNTEAFF
few	TRBV7-9	TRBJ1-1	TRBD1	TGTGCCAGCAGCGAGACAGGGCTTAAGACTGAAGCTTTCTTT	CASSETGLKTEAFF
.	TRBV18	TRBJ1-2	.	TGTGCCAGCTCACCACCGTCCAGGGGAGGCTACACCTTC	CASSPPSRGGYTF
.	TRBV19	TRBJ2-1	TRBD1	TGTGCCAGTAGTGCCTTGGACAGGTGGCATGAGCAGTTCTTC	CASSALDRWHEQFF
.	TRBV28	TRBJ1-4	TRBD1	TGTGCCAGCAATCGGGACAGGGGAGAGGAAAAACTGTTTTTT	CASNRDRGEEKLFF
.	TRBV19	TRBJ1-4	.	TGTGCCAGTAGGCCCGGCGGGAGAGCCGATGAAAAACTGTTTTTT	CASRPGGRADEKLFF
.	TRBV11-2	TRBJ2-2	.	TGTGCCAGCAGCTTAGTCTTAGTGGGGGAGCTGTTTTTT	CASSLVLVGELFF
.	TRBV9	TRBJ2-1	TRBD1	TGTGCCAGCAGCGTAGTGTTCGGGACAGCTTCCCAGCAGTTCTTC	CASSVVFGTASQQFF
.	TRBV5-1	TRBJ2-7	.	TGCGCCAGCAGCTTGGAAGCCTTCCGCTCCTACGAGCAGTACTTC	CASSLEAFRSYEQYF
.	TRBV5-1	TRBJ2-5	TRBD2	TGCGCCAGCAGCTTGGAGTTTGGCGGGAGGGTGGAGACCCAGTACTTC	CASSLEFGGRVETQYF
.	TRBV15	TRBJ1-2	TRBD1	TGTGCCACCAGCAGAACGGACAGGGGTATCTATGGCTACACCTTC	CATSRTDRGIYGYTF
once	TRBV10-1	TRBJ1-4	TRBD1	TGCGCCAGCAGGCCCGGGACAGGGAATGAAAAACTGTTTTTT	CASRPGTGNEKLFF
.	TRBV19	TRBJ1-6	.	TGTGCCAGTAGTATACGGAGGAATAATTCACCCCTCCACTTT	CASSIRRNNSPLHF
.	TRBV10-2	TRBJ1-5	.	TGCGCCAGCAGTGATGTCGGTTGGGCATCGGCAGGCCAGCCCCAGCATTTT	CASSDVGWASAGQPQHF
.	TRBV11-2	TRBJ2-7	TRBD1	TGTGCCAGCAGCTTAGTTAGGGGACAGGGGGAATACGAGCAGTACTTC	CASSLVRGQGEYEQYF
.	TRBV19	TRBJ1-2	.	TGTGCCAGTAGCGATGACAGGAAAGAGGACTATGGCTACACCTTC	CASSDDRKEDYGYTF
once	TRBV27	TRBJ1-2	.	TGTGCCAGCAGTTTAGGGCAGGGATTATATGGCTACACCTTC	CASSLGQGLYGYTF
.	TRBV9	TRBJ2-5	TRBD2	TGTGCCAGCAGCGCGGAACTAGCGGGGGGACAAGAGACCCAGTACTTC	CASSAELAGGQETQYF
.	TRBV4-1	TRBJ2-5	.	TGCGCCAGCAGCCAAGGGACAACCCAGGAGACCCAGTACTTC	CASSQGTTQETQYF
once	TRBV5-1	TRBJ1-5	TRBD1	TGCGCCAGCAGGTCTGGGACAGCAGATCAGCCCCAGCATTTT	CASRSGTADQPQHF
.	TRBV5-1	TRBJ2-5	TRBD2	TGCGCCAGCAGCTTGGGAGGAACGGGAGGTTTCCAAGAGACCCAGTACTTC	CASSLGGTGGFQETQYF